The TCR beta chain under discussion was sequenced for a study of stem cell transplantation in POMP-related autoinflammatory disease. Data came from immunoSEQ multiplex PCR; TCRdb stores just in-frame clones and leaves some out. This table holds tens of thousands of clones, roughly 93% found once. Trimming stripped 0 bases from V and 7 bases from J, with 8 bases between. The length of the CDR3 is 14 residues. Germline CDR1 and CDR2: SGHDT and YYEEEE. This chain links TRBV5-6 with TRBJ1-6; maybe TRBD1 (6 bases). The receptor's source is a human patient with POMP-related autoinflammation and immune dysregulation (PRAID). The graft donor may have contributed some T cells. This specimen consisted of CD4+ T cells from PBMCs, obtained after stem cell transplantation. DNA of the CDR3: TGTGCCAGCAGCTTGGCCCAGGGGAATTCACCCCTCCACTTT. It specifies CASSLAQGNSPLHF.